This TCR beta chain came from a study of shared clonotypes between healthy human individuals (dated by TCRdb to 2018 to 2021). Looking at the study overall: A few men and two women, aged 18 to 49 years, made up the cohort. Per donor, three plates each were used for CD4 naive and CD4 memory, two for CD8 naive, and one for CD8 memory. To estimate repertoire size and how much clonotype sharing occurs between individuals, the study deeply sequenced the blood TCR repertoires of five or six healthy adults. Different laboratories and diverse techniques were used to prepare libraries and sequence TCR repertoires, to increase sequencing depth and limit assay-specific biases. Per donor, leukapheresis produced somewhere between about 0.8 and 9 billion PBMCs. Points the paper makes about the study in general: The small number of donors limited the genetic and exposure-history diversity represented. Sampling was limited to blood, and TCR repertoires in tissue likely differ from TCR repertoires in blood. Based on pairwise subsampling, the degree of clonotype sharing among donors was expected to be affected by sequencing depth. Across a few donors, approximately 5% of naive CD4, 3.5% of naive CD8, roughly 2.3% of memory CD4, and about 0.44% of memory CD8 clonotypes were shared. Naive subsets generally had larger estimated clonotype richness than memory subsets did. Incomplete sequencing was indicated by rarefaction of sorted-subset datasets, despite the large sequencing depth. Compared with non-shared clonotypes, the clonotypes found in all four sorted-subset donors had higher generation probabilities.

The donors were healthy, HIV-negative adults who had no recently reported acute infections or vaccinations. All donors were Caucasian adults living in Nashville, Tennessee, USA. CD4+ T cells were enriched through magnetic negative selection, after which naive cells were positively selected on CD45RA and the remaining negative fraction served as the memory subset. Blood was collected by leukapheresis, and PBMCs were isolated by Ficoll-Histopaque density gradient centrifugation and then cryopreserved in liquid nitrogen vapor phase. Purity and quantity of every magnetically sorted T cell population were checked by analytical flow cytometry. Each sorted fraction had its genomic DNA isolated and then quantified by UV absorbance on a Nanodrop 2000c. TCR CDR3 regions were amplified from genomic DNA by multiplex PCR using the deep immunoSEQ assay. Genomic DNA extracted from each cell subset was distributed evenly over all wells of several immunoSEQ 96-well plates, and each plate served as one replicate. Each replicate PCR for sorted subsets received 200 ng genomic DNA, equal to 30,000 or so T cell genomes. Purified libraries were quantified with a Qubit 3.0 fluorometer, sized on a Bioanalyzer 2100, and re-quantified with the KAPA Library Quantification kit. Every immunoSEQ 96-well plate was sequenced on a separate single-read 150-cycle Illumina NextSeq 550 flow cell. The original methods were these. Because only junctional sequences without quality scores were contained in the immunoSEQ output, filtering matching that applied to full-length reads could not be performed. Sequences were annotated with PyIR, a Python wrapper for IgBLAST v1.9, and V/J genes and CDR3 were assigned using IMGT germline references. Reads were removed for weak V/J assignments (E-value above 1e-6), missing CDR3, stop codons, out-of-frame junctions, or ambiguous translated residues. V3J clonotypes were defined as sequences sharing an identical inferred V gene, J gene, and CDR3 amino acid sequence. The percentage overlap between two repertoires was calculated by dividing the number of shared unique clonotypes by the size of the smaller repertoire. RTK rarefaction, the Chao1 estimator, and Recon v2.1 estimates of unobserved clonotypes were used to assess repertoire richness. OLGA was used to compute generation probabilities for all TCRbeta clonotypes that the gDNA method yielded from a handful of donors. In its TCRdb copy, this immuneACCESS table keeps in-frame sequences only and misses some clones. Where compared with another copy, unresolved V genes explain less than half of these, and the others have no known cause. V, J and clone size derive from that table, while D and trimming were established from the DNA sequence. The sample table records about 980,000 clones; 70% to 85% of these occur just once. The top ten hold approximately 1.5% of the sample.

Including cysteine and phenylalanine, the CDR3 has 14 amino acids. Left in the record is the CDR3 DNA by itself, 42 bases read in frame from the first base. CDR1 and CDR2 (WNHNN, SYGVQD) derive from the germline V gene (reference sequence). Germline trimming: 6 bases from V, 4 bases from J; junction bases outside gene matches: 3. Concerning this clone itself: There is no known antigen for this receptor. Base qualities were left out, and no much larger clone turns up one base away.

Recombination joined TRBV10-1 with TRBJ2-1; 10 central bases correspond to TRBD2. Sequenced material: memory CD4+ T cells sorted from blood. In the paper's terms, the cell subset or site label means: CD45RA-negative fraction. This receptor was identified in a man between 18 and 29 years old in good health. The bases read TGCGCCAGCAGGACTAGCGGGTCGTACAATGAGCAGTTCTTC. This gives the protein CASRTSGSYNEQFF.